This T cell receptor (beta chain) was recovered during a study of a mutant IDH1 vaccine in newly diagnosed glioma listed by TCRdb under 2021. Concerning the study at large: In the chemotherapy-containing groups, vaccination started alongside temozolomide cycles, whereas in patients who had radiotherapy alone it started 4-6 weeks after radiotherapy. Of the roughly 34 treated patients, about 62% were male and around 40% were female, and a mean age of approximately 40 years was recorded. Prior to enrollment, standard therapy consisting of radiotherapy alone, temozolomide alone, or radiochemotherapy with temozolomide had been administered to patients, with the combination being received by most patients. The week-35 safety follow-up was designated visit V12, and the week-47 end of study was designated visit V13. Peripheral blood was collected at six visits: V03 (baseline), V05, V07, V10, V12 and V13. Longitudinal TCRB deep sequencing was performed for roughly 27 treated patients wherever samples were available for exploratory analyses.

In the paper's terms, the time point label means: week 47, end of study. Every vaccine dose consisted of 300 ug of a 20-mer mutant IDH1 peptide in Montanide, administered subcutaneously together with topical imiquimod. Patients received eight vaccinations in weeks 1, 3, 5, 7, 11, 15, 19 and 23, corresponding to visits V03 through V10. Newly diagnosed WHO grade 3 or 4 IDH1-mutant astrocytomas showing loss of nuclear ATRX were present in the donors. The samples were drawn from NOA16, a multicentre, single-arm, open-label phase I trial in Germany that tested a mutant IDH1 peptide vaccine in humans for the first time. The DNeasy Blood and Tissue Kit was used to extract genomic DNA from EDTA blood for TCRB sequencing. For this clone: The clone's antigen remains unknown. No much larger clone is present one base from it, and per-base qualities are unavailable.

General findings and caveats noted by the study authors: Pseudoprogression seemed to be unrelated to changes in the top peripheral T cell clonotypes found by TCRB sequencing. Vaccine-induced immune responses across multiple MHC alleles were detected in approximately 93% of patients. Selection of PBMC samples for TCRB deep sequencing was based on availability. According to the authors, sample limitations meant that analyses of patient blood samples could not be reproduced.

The library was generated by the immunoSEQ multiplex PCR assay. The hsTCRB Kit was used according to the manufacturer's protocol to amplify rearranged TCR beta chain sequences. Sequencing of TCRB libraries was carried out on an Illumina MiSeq. The authors' analysis ran thus. Demultiplexing, trimming and gene mapping were performed with the kit vendor's proprietary platform. TCRdb mirrors the immuneACCESS table, restricted to in-frame sequences. Some clones are absent from its copies; in checked studies, under half trace to an unresolved V gene, and the reason for the others is unknown. Clonal size and the V and J genes are those of that table, whereas D and trimming came from the DNA. The table for this sample lists about 56,000 clones; roughly 80% of them were counted only once. The ten largest clones capture 3.2% of the sample. Sequenced material: PBMCs, taken from a glioma patient whose treatment included an IDH1 peptide vaccine. The TCR sequence derives from a woman in her 50s with glioma.

The DNA is as follows: TGTGCCAGCAGTAGAGCAGTCTTGAAGAACACTGAAGCTTTCTTT. The encoded protein is CASSRAVLKNTEAFF. The V and J segments used are TRBV6-5 and TRBJ1-1; no D gene is confidently identified. Including the terminal cysteine and phenylalanine, the CDR3 comprises 15 residues. The DNA shown is the 45-base CDR3, in frame from base 1. From a lookup of the germline V gene, CDR1 and CDR2 are MNHEY and SVGAGI. Deletion took 5 bases off V and 1 base off J, with a span of 14 bases between the germline ends.